A selection of T cell receptor beta chains follows, all from one sample in a study of beta chain features in type 1 diabetes. Clones were read by immunoSEQ multiplex PCR, and TCRdb kept only the in-frame ones, dropping some. The sample includes about 160,000 clones, 7% to 9% of them seen just once. Sequencing input: central memory CD4+ T cells from blood. The receptors here all came from a man younger than 35 with type 1 diabetes. Both conserved end residues are part of each CDR3. The D gene is left open where the match is weak. Part of the rows lack a size; the others show once, few, many or a class for expanded clones.

TRBJ2-7	.	TRBV5-4	TRBD2	CASSLGGLAGVRHEQYF	TGTGCCAGCAGCTTGGGGGGACTAGCGGGGGTACGGCACGAGCAGTACTTC
TRBJ2-1	.	TRBV7-2	TRBD2	CASRRTSGNNEQFF	TGTGCCAGCAGGAGGACTAGCGGCAACAATGAGCAGTTCTTC
TRBJ2-6	few	TRBV30	TRBD1	CACRTGGFSTSGANVLTF	TGTGCCTGCCGGACAGGGGGCTTCTCTACGTCTGGGGCCAACGTCCTGACTTTC
TRBJ2-2	few	TRBV9	.	CASSPDSYTGELFF	TGTGCCAGCAGCCCTGACAGCTACACCGGGGAGCTGTTTTTT
TRBJ2-7	.	TRBV29-1	TRBD2	CSVVGTSGSSYEQYF	TGCAGCGTTGTTGGGACTAGCGGGAGCTCCTACGAGCAGTACTTC
TRBJ1-1	.	TRBV5-1	.	CASSFPDSVTEAFF	TGCGCCAGCAGCTTTCCGGACAGCGTCACTGAAGCTTTCTTT
TRBJ2-4	.	TRBV4-1	TRBD2	CASSPHQSGTSGRGGKNIQYF	TGCGCCAGCAGCCCACACCAGTCCGGGACTAGCGGGAGAGGTGGCAAAAACATTCAGTACTTC
TRBJ2-7	few	TRBV27	.	CASSSPGQLSYEQYF	TGTGCCAGCAGTTCCCCCGGACAGCTTTCCTACGAGCAGTACTTC
TRBJ2-5	few	TRBV30	.	CAWSSGWETQYF	TGTGCCTGGAGTTCAGGGTGGGAGACCCAGTACTTC
TRBJ1-2	few	TRBV11-2	TRBD1	CASSSGDRVGGYTF	TGTGCCAGCAGCTCCGGAGACAGGGTCGGTGGCTACACCTTC
TRBJ2-5	.	TRBV5-1	.	CASSLRGSLDF	TGCGCCAGCAGCTTGAGGGGGAGTTTAGACTTC
TRBJ1-1	.	TRBV29-1	.	CSVLPRGGTEAFF	TGCAGCGTTTTACCCAGGGGCGGCACTGAAGCTTTCTTT
TRBJ2-5	few	TRBV9	.	CASSTTSREETQYF	TGTGCCAGCAGCACCACTAGCCGGGAAGAGACCCAGTACTTC
TRBJ1-3	few	TRBV18	.	CASSPGRTGNTIYF	TGTGCCAGCTCACCAGGCAGAACTGGAAACACCATATATTTT
TRBJ1-1	few	TRBV30	.	CAWSPGWSTEAFF	TGTGCCTGGAGTCCGGGATGGTCCACTGAAGCTTTCTTT
TRBJ2-7	.	TRBV7-9	.	CASSLGQVHEQYF	TGTGCCAGCAGCTTAGGACAGGTTCACGAGCAGTACTTC
TRBJ2-2	many	TRBV29-1	TRBD2	CSVGTSGSNTGELFF	TGCAGCGTTGGGACTAGCGGGTCGAACACCGGGGAGCTGTTTTTT
TRBJ1-1	few	TRBV29-1	.	CSVEGHRGSTEAFF	TGCAGCGTTGAAGGTCATAGGGGATCCACTGAAGCTTTCTTT
TRBJ2-3	.	TRBV5-1	.	CASSPAASVDTQYF	TGCGCCAGCAGCCCGGCGGCTAGCGTGGATACGCAGTATTTT
TRBJ1-2	.	TRBV7-2	TRBD1	CASSFLTGNYGYTF	TGTGCCAGCAGCTTCTTGACAGGGAACTATGGCTACACCTTC
TRBJ2-7	.	TRBV6-5	.	CASSHSTRGYEQYF	TGTGCCAGCAGCCATTCGACTAGGGGATACGAGCAGTACTTC
TRBJ1-4	.	TRBV2	TRBD1	CASSESRDSEKLFF	TGTGCCAGCAGTGAATCCAGGGACAGTGAAAAACTGTTTTTT
TRBJ2-7	many	TRBV7-2	.	CASSPARSLYEQYF	TGTGCCAGCAGCCCGGCCCGGAGCCTATACGAGCAGTACTTC
TRBJ1-2	many	TRBV7-2	.	CASSLVRGGSGYTF	TGTGCCAGCAGCTTAGTGAGAGGGGGTAGCGGCTACACCTTC
TRBJ2-7	.	TRBV9	TRBD2	CASSVGSSGNEQYF	TGTGCCAGCAGCGTAGGATCTAGCGGGAACGAGCAGTACTTC
TRBJ2-3	.	TRBV2	TRBD1	CASSTTGDRQYF	TGTGCCAGCAGCACGACAGGGGACCGTCAGTATTTT
TRBJ1-3	.	TRBV10-2	.	CASTDLQGSGNTIYF	TGCGCCAGCACGGACTTACAGGGCTCTGGAAACACCATATATTTT
TRBJ2-3	.	TRBV7-9	.	CASSLSTGRDTQYF	TGTGCCAGCAGCTTAAGTACAGGACGGGATACGCAGTATTTT
TRBJ2-3	.	TRBV9	.	CASSVAGGSTDTQYF	TGTGCCAGCAGCGTAGCAGGCGGGAGCACAGATACGCAGTATTTT
TRBJ2-7	few	TRBV7-2	.	CASSLSYEQYF	TGTGCCAGCAGCCTCTCCTACGAGCAGTACTTC
TRBJ1-3	.	TRBV5-1	TRBD1	CASSLGQGALDTIYF	TGCGCCAGCAGCTTGGGACAGGGGGCATTGGACACCATATATTTT
TRBJ2-7	many	TRBV25-1	TRBD1	CASSDDRGIGEQYF	TGTGCCAGCAGTGATGACAGGGGGATTGGAGAGCAGTACTTC
TRBJ2-3	.	TRBV19	TRBD1	CASSPRDRGLTTDTQYF	TGTGCCAGTAGTCCCCGGGACAGGGGCCTCACCACAGATACGCAGTATTTT
TRBJ2-7	few	TRBV23-1	.	CASSQFIARETSYEQYF	TGCGCCAGCAGTCAATTCATCGCACGGGAGACCTCCTACGAGCAGTACTTC
TRBJ2-3	.	TRBV11-3	.	CASSFMSADTQYF	TGTGCCAGCAGCTTTATGAGTGCAGATACGCAGTATTTT
TRBJ1-5	.	TRBV7-9	.	CASSLGSDQPQHF	TGTGCCAGCAGCTTAGGTAGTGATCAGCCCCAGCATTTT
TRBJ2-2	.	TRBV9	TRBD1	CASSVGTTGGRGGELFF	TGTGCCAGCAGCGTAGGGACGACAGGGGGCCGCGGCGGGGAGCTGTTTTTT
TRBJ2-2	.	TRBV11-2	TRBD1	CASRITGGITGELFF	TGTGCCAGCCGAATTACAGGGGGCATAACCGGGGAGCTGTTTTTT
TRBJ1-5	few	TRBV18	TRBD1	CASSEGAGQPQHF	TGTGCCAGCTCAGAGGGGGCGGGGCAGCCCCAGCATTTT
TRBJ2-1	.	TRBV18	TRBD2	CASSPAAGGQGEQFF	TGTGCCAGCTCACCGGCAGCGGGGGGGCAGGGTGAGCAGTTCTTC
TRBJ2-1	few	TRBV6-6	.	CASSYSGQISYNEQFF	TGTGCCAGCAGTTACTCTGGACAGATTAGTTACAATGAGCAGTTCTTC
TRBJ1-2	many	TRBV11-2	.	CASSLGRSRFYTF	TGTGCCAGCAGCTTAGGGCGGTCTAGATTCTACACCTTC
TRBJ2-7	few	TRBV5-1	TRBD2	CASSLEASGGYEQYF	TGCGCCAGCAGCTTGGAGGCTAGCGGGGGTTACGAGCAGTACTTC
TRBJ1-3	.	TRBV4-1	TRBD1	CASDRERTIYF	TGCGCCAGCGACAGGGAACGCACCATATATTTT
TRBJ1-2	few	TRBV5-1	TRBD1	CASSEGQAFNYGYTF	TGCGCCAGCAGCGAGGGACAGGCCTTTAACTATGGCTACACCTTC
TRBJ2-5	few	TRBV2	.	CASSGVGRDMTQYF	TGTGCCAGCAGTGGGGTCGGCAGGGACATGACCCAGTACTTC
TRBJ2-5	.	TRBV6-5	TRBD2	CASSYPGLAGGETQYF	TGTGCCAGCAGTTACCCAGGGCTGGCGGGAGGGGAGACCCAGTACTTC
TRBJ2-7	.	TRBV7-9	.	CASSFYVSSYEQYF	TGTGCCAGCAGCTTCTACGTTTCCTCCTACGAGCAGTACTTC
TRBJ1-5	few	TRBV11-2	.	CASSSSYEQPQHF	TGTGCCAGCAGCTCCTCATATGAGCAGCCCCAGCATTTT
TRBJ2-7	many	TRBV2	.	CASRLQGQYEQYF	TGTGCCAGCAGACTCCAGGGTCAGTACGAGCAGTACTTC
TRBJ1-6	few	TRBV30	.	CAWIAPSSYNSPLHF	TGTGCCTGGATAGCACCGAGCTCCTATAATTCACCCCTCCACTTT
TRBJ2-5	.	TRBV25-1	TRBD1	CASSELGQDQETQYF	TGTGCCAGCAGTGAATTAGGACAGGACCAAGAGACCCAGTACTTC
TRBJ2-5	few	TRBV7-9	.	CASSPAGPRKTQYF	TGTGCCAGCAGCCCCGCGGGACCCCGTAAGACCCAGTACTTC
TRBJ1-2	few	TRBV28	.	CASRLDAGRWGYTF	TGTGCCAGCCGTCTGGATGCAGGCCGATGGGGCTACACCTTC
TRBJ2-2	few	TRBV7-6	.	CASSSAQGAGELFF	TGTGCCAGCAGCTCGGCACAGGGAGCCGGGGAGCTGTTTTTT
TRBJ2-2	many	TRBV15	.	CATSRDGRSETGELFF	TGTGCCACCAGCAGAGATGGGAGAAGTGAAACCGGGGAGCTGTTTTTT
TRBJ2-7	few	TRBV5-4	.	CASRPSGSPYEQYF	TGTGCCAGCAGGCCCTCCGGGTCCCCCTACGAGCAGTACTTC
TRBJ1-4	.	TRBV2	.	CASRREKLFF	TGTGCCAGCAGGAGGGAAAAACTGTTTTTT
TRBJ2-7	many	TRBV28	.	CASSYGVPPHEQYF	TGTGCCAGCAGTTACGGGGTCCCTCCCCACGAGCAGTACTTC
TRBJ1-1	.	TRBV28	.	CASSFARGSEAFF	TGTGCCAGCAGTTTTGCTCGGGGGTCCGAAGCTTTCTTT